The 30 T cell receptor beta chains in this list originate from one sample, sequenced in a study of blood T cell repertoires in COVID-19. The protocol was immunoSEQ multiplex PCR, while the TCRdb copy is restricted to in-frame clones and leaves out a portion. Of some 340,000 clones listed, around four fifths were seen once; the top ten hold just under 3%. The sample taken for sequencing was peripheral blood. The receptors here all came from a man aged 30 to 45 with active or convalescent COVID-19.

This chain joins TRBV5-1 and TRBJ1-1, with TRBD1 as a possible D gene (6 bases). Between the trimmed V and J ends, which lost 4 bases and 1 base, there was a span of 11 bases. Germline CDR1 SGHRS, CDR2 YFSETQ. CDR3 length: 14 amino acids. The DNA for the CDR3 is TGCGCCAGCAGCATTGGACAGAAGAACACTGAAGCTTTCTTT. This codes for CASSIGQKNTEAFF. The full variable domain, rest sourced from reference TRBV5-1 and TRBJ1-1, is KAGVTQTPRYLIKTRGQQVTLSCSPISGHRSVSWYQQTPGQGLQFLFEYFSETQRNKGNFPGRFSGRQFSNSRSEMNVSTLELGDSALYLCASSIGQKNTEAFFGQGTRLTVV.

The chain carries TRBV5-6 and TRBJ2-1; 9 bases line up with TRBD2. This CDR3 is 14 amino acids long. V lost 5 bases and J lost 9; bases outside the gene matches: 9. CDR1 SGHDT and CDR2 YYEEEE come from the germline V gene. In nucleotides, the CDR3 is TGTGCCAGCAGACCGGGACTAGCCTTTGGTGAGCAGTTCTTC. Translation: CASRPGLAFGEQFF.

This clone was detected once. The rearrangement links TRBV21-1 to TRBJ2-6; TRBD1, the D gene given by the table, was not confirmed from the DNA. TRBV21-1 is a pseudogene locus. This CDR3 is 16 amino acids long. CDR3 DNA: TGTGCCAGCAGCAAAGCCCAGGGGGCTGGGGCCAACGTCCTGACTTTC. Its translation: CASSKAQGAGANVLTF.

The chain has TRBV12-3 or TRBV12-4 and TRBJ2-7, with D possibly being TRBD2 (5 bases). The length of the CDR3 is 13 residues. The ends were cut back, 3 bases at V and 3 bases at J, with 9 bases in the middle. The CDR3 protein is CASSFRGNYEQYF. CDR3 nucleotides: TGTGCCAGCAGTTTCAGAGGGAACTACGAGCAGTACTTC.

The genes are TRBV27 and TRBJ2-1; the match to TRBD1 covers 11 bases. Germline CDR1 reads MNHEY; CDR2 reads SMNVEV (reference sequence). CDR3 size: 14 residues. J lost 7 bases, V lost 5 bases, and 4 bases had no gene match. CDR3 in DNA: TGTGCCAGCAGTCCCGGGACAGGGGGGAATGAGCAGTTCTTC. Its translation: CASSPGTGGNEQFF.

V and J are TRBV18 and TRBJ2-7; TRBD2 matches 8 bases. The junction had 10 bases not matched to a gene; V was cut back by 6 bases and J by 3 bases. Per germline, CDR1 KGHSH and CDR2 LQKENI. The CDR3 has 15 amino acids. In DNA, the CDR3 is TGTGCCAGCTCGAGTAACCGGGAGGGCCTCTACGAGCAGTACTTC. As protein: CASSSNREGLYEQYF. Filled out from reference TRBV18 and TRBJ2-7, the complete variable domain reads NAGVMQNPRHLVRRRGQEARLRCSPMKGHSHVYWYRQLPEEGLKFMVYLQKENIIDESGMPKERFSAEFPKEGPSILRIQQVVRGDSAAYFCASSSNREGLYEQYFGPGTRLTVT.

The CDR3 spells CASRDRQGAFAEAFF. In DNA form, the CDR3 reads TGTGCCAGCAGGGATAGACAGGGGGCGTTTGCTGAAGCTTTCTTT. The rearrangement links TRBV6-5 to TRBJ1-1; 10 positions agree with TRBD1. Per the germline V gene, CDR1 is MNHEY and CDR2 is SVGAGI. V gave up 6 bases and J gave up 6 bases; unmatched junction bases: 10. The CDR3 extends over 15 amino acids.

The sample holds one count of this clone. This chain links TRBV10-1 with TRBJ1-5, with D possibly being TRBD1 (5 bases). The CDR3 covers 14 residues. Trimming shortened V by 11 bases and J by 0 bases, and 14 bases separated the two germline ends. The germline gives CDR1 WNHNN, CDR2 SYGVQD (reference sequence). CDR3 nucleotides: TGCGCCCTAGACAGTAGACATAGCAATCAGCCCCAGCATTTT. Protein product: CALDSRHSNQPQHF.

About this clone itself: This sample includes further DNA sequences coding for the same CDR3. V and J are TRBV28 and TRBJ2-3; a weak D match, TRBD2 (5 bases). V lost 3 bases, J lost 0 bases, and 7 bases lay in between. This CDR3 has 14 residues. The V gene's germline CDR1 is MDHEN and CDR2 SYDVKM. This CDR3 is CASSLAGSTDTQYF. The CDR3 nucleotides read TGTGCCAGCAGTTTGGCGGGCAGCACAGATACGCAGTATTTT.

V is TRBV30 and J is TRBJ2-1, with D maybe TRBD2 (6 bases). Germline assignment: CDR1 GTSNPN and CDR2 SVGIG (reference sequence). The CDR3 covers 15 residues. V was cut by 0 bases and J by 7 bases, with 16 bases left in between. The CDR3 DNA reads TGTGCCTGGAGTGTGCTCGCGGGAAGAGGGAATGAGCAGTTCTTC. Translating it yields CAWSVLAGRGNEQFF.

Written as DNA, the CDR3 is TGTGCCATCAGCAGGGGGCCTCTGCCCTTCAATTCACCCCTCCACTTT. It codes for CAISRGPLPFNSPLHF. The gene calls are TRBV10-3 and TRBJ1-6, with 8 bases identical to TRBD1. The length of the CDR3 is 16 residues. Germline V gene lookup returns CDR1 ENHRY and CDR2 SYGVKD. Losses at the gene ends were 6 bases for V and 7 bases for J; bases not matched to a gene: 11.

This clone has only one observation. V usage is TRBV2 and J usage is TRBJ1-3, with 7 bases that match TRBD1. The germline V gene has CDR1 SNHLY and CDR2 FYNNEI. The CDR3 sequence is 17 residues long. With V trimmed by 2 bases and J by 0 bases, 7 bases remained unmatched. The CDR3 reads CASSERGQLFSGNTIYF. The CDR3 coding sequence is TGTGCCAGCAGTGAACGGGGACAGTTGTTCTCTGGAAACACCATATATTTT. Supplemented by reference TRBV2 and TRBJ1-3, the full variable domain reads EPEVTQTPSHQVTQMGQEVILRCVPISNHLYFYWYRQILGQKVEFLVSFYNNEISEKSEIFDDQFSVERPDGSNFTLKIRSTKLEDSAMYFCASSERGQLFSGNTIYFGEGSWLTVV.

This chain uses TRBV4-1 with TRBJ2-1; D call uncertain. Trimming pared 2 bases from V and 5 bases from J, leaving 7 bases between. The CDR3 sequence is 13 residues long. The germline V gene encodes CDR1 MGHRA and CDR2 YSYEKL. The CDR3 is CASSQLFHNEQFF. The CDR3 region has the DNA TGCGCCAGCAGCCAACTGTTCCACAATGAGCAGTTCTTC.

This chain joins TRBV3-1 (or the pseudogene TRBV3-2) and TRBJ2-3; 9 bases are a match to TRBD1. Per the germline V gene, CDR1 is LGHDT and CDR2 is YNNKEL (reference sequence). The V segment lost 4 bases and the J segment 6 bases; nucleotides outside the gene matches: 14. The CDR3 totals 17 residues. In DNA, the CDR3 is TGTGCCAGCAGCCCTCGGGGCCCCCGGGACAGGGATGATACGCAGTATTTT. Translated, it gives CASSPRGPRDRDDTQYF.

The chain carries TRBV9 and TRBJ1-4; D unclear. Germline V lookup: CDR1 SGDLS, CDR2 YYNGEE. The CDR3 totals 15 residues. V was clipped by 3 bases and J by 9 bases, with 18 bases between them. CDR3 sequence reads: CASSGRHPPSKKLFF. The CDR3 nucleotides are TGTGCCAGCAGCGGCCGACACCCGCCATCGAAAAAACTGTTTTTT.

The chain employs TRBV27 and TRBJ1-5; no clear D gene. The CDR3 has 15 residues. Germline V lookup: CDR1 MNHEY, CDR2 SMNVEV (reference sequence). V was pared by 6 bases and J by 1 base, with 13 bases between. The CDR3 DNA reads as TGTGCCAGCAGAATACGGGGTGGGAGCAATCAGCCCCAGCATTTT. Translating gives CASRIRGGSNQPQHF.

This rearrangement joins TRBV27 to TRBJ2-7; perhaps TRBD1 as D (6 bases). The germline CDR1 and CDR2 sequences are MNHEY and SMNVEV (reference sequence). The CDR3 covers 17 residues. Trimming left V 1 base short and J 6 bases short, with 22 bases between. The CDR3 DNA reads TGTGCCAGCAGTTTATGGGGGCCCGGGACGGTCGGACTCGAGCAGTACTTC. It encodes CASSLWGPGTVGLEQYF.

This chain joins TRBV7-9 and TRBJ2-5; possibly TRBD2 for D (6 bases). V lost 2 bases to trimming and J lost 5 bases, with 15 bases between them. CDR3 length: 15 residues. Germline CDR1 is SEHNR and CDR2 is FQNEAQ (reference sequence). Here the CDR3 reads CASSLLFSGRETQYF. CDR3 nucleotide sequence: TGTGCCAGCAGCTTACTGTTTTCAGGGAGGGAGACCCAGTACTTC.

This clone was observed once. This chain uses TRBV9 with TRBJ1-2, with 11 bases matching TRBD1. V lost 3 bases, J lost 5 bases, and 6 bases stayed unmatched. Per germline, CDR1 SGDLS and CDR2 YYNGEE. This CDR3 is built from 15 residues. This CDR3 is CASSAGDRGSYGYTF. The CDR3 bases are TGTGCCAGCAGCGCTGGGGACAGGGGGTCGTATGGCTACACCTTC.

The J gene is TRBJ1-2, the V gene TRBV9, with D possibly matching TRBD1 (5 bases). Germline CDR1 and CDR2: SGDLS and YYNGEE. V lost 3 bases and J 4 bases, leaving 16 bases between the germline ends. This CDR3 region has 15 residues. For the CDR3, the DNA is TGTGCCAGCAGCGCCTCTAGAGACAGAGTCTATGGCTACACCTTC. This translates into CASSASRDRVYGYTF.

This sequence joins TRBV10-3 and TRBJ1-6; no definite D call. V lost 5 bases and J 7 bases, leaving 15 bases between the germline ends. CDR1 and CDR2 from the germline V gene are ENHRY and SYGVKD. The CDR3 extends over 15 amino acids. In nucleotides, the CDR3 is TGTGCCATCAGTCCAGACGGGCCGGGGAATTCACCCCTCCACTTT. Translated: CAISPDGPGNSPLHF.

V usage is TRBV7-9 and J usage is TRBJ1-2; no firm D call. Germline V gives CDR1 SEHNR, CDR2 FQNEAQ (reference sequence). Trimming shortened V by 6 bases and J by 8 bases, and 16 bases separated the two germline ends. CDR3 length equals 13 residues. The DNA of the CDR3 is TGTGCCAGCAGTCCCACCCTTCGGGAGGGCTACACCTTC. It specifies CASSPTLREGYTF.

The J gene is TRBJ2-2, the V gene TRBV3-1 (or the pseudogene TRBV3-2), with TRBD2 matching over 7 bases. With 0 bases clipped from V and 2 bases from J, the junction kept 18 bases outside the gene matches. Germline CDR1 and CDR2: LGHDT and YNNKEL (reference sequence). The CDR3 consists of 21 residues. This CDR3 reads CASSQDLFRGVGTTNTGELFF. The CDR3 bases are TGTGCCAGCAGCCAAGATCTATTTCGGGGTGTGGGGACTACCAACACCGGGGAGCTGTTTTTT.

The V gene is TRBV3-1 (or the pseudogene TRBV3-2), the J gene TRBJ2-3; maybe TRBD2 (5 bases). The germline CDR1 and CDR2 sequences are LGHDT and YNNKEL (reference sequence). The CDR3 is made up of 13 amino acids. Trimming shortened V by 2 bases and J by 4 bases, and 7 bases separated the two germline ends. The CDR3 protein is CASSQQLADTQYF. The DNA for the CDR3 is TGTGCCAGCAGCCAACAACTAGCAGATACGCAGTATTTT.

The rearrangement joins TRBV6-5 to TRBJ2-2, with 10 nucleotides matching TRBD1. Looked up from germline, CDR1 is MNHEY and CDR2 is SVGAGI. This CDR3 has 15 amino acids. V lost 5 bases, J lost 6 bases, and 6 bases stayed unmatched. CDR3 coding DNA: TGTGCCAGCAGTATCTTGACAGGGGGCGCCGGGGAGCTGTTTTTT. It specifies CASSILTGGAGELFF.

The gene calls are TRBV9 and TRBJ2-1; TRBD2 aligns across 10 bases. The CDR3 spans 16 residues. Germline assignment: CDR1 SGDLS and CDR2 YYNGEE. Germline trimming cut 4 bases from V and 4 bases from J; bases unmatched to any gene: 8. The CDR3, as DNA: TGTGCCAGCAGCAGCGTTAGCGGGGGGATATACAATGAGCAGTTCTTC. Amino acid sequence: CASSSVSGGIYNEQFF. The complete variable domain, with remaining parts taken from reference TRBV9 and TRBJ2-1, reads DSGVTQTPKHLITATGQRVTLRCSPRSGDLSVYWYQQSLDQGLQFLIQYYNGEERAKGNILERFSAQQFPDLHSELNLSSLELGDSALYFCASSSVSGGIYNEQFFGPGTRLTVL.

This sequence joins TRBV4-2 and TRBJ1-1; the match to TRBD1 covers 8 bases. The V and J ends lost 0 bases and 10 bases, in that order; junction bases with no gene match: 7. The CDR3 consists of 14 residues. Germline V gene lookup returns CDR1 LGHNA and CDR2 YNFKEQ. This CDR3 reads CASSQDTAGGLAFF. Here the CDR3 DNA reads TGTGCCAGCAGCCAAGATACGGCAGGGGGCTTAGCTTTCTTT.

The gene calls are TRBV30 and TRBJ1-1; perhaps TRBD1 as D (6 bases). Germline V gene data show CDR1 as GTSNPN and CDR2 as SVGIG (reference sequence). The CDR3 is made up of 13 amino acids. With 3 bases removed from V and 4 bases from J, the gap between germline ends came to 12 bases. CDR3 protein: CAWSRGRGTEAFF. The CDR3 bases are TGTGCCTGGAGCAGGGGACGCGGCACTGAAGCTTTCTTT.

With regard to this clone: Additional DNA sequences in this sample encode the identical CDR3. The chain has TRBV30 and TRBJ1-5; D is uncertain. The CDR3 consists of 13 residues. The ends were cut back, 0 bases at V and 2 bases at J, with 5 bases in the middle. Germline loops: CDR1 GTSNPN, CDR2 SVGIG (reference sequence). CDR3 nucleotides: TGTGCCTGGAGTGTGTCGGGCAATCAGCCCCAGCATTTT. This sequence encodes CAWSVSGNQPQHF.

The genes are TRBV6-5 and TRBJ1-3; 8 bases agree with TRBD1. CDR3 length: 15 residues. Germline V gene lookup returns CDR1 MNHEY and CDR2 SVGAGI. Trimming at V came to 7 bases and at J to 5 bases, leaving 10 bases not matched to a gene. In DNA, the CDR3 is TGTGCCAGCACCCCCTCGACAGGGGTTAGAAACACCATATATTTT. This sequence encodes CASTPSTGVRNTIYF.